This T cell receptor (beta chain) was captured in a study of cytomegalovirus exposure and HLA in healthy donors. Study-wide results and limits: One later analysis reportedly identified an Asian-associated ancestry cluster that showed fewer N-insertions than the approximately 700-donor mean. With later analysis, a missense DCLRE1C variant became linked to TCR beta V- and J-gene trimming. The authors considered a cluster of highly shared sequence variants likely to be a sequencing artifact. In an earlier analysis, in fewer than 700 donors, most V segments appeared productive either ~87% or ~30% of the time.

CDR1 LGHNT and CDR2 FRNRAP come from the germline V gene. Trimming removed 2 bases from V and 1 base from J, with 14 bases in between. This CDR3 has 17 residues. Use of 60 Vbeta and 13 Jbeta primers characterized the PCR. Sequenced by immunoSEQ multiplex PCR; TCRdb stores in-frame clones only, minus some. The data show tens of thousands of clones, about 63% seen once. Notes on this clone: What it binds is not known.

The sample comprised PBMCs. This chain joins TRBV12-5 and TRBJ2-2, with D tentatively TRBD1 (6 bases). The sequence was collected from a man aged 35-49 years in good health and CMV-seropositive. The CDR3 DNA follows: TGTGCTAGTGGTTTGATACCACCGGGACAGAACACCGGGGAGCTGTTTTTT. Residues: CASGLIPPGQNTGELFF.